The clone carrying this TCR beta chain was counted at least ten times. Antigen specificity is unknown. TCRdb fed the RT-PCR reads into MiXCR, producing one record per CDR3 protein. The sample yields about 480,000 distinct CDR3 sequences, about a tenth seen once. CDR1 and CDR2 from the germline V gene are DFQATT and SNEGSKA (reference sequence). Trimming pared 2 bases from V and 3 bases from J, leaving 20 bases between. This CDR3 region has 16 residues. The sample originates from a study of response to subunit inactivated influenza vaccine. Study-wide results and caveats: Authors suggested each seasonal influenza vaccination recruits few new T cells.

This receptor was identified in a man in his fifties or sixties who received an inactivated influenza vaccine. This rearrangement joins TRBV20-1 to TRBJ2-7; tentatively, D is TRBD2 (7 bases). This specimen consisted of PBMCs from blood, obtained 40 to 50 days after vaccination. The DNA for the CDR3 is TGCAGTGCTAGACCCCGCCGGGGGGCAGAGAACTACGAGCAGTACTTC. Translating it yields CSARPRRGAENYEQYF.